This is a list of T cell receptor beta chains from one sample in a study of blood T cells in healthy people across ages. One entry per CDR3 protein, called by TCRdb with MiXCR from the 5' RACE reads. The data contain hundreds of thousands of distinct CDR3 sequences, about 62% of them singletons. The specimen was blood. The receptors originated from a man aged 30-40 years in good health. Both conserved end residues are part of each CDR3. A D gene is named only where the DNA matches it firmly. Clone size is not always given. Where it is, it says once, few, many or a class for expanded clones.

TRBV9	.	TRBJ2-3	few	CASSVVVGLSTDTQYF	TGTGCCAGCAGCGTAGTTGTCGGGTTGAGCACAGATACGCAGTATTTT
TRBV7-9	.	TRBJ2-4	.	CASSLAGGRDTKNIQYF	TGTGCCAGCAGCTTAGCGGGTGGCAGGGATACCAAAAACATTCAGTACTTC
TRBV4-3	.	TRBJ1-2	once	CASSQWLVEGGGYTF	TGCGCCAGCAGCCAATGGCTCGTCGAGGGGGGCGGCTACACCTTC
TRBV11-1	.	TRBJ2-7	.	CASSSSTANSYEQYF	TGTGCCAGCAGCTCGTCGACAGCAAACTCCTACGAGCAGTACTTC
TRBV20-1	.	TRBJ2-5	.	CSANGPVGGGTQYF	TGCAGTGCTAATGGACCAGTGGGGGGCGGGACCCAGTACTTC
TRBV6-2/TRBV6-3	.	TRBJ1-4	.	CASSSEPTNEKLFF	TGTGCCAGCAGTTCCGAACCAACTAATGAAAAACTGTTTTTT
TRBV6-5	TRBD1	TRBJ1-2	few	CASSYAGQRANYGYTF	TGTGCCAGCAGTTACGCGGGACAGAGAGCTAACTATGGCTACACCTTC
TRBV7-2	TRBD1	TRBJ2-3	many	CASSPDRAQDTQYF	TGTGCCAGCAGCCCGGACAGGGCCCAGGATACGCAGTATTTT
TRBV6-5	.	TRBJ2-3	.	CASSYRGNRHTDTQYF	TGTGCCAGCAGCTATCGAGGTAACCGCCACACAGATACGCAGTATTTT
TRBV5-1	TRBD1	TRBJ2-4	once	CASSYRQGPGEQYF	TGCGCCAGCAGCTACAGACAGGGGCCCGGGGAGCAGTACTTC
TRBV9	.	TRBJ2-1	.	CASSVGAGLSSYNEQFF	TGTGCCAGCAGCGTTGGTGCAGGATTAAGCTCCTACAATGAGCAGTTCTTC
TRBV6-6	.	TRBJ2-5	few	CASSFQGSSQTQYF	TGTGCCAGCAGTTTTCAGGGGAGTTCACAGACCCAGTACTTC
TRBV6-5	.	TRBJ2-5	.	CASSYNGAETQYF	TGTGCCAGCAGTTACAACGGGGCTGAGACCCAGTACTTC
TRBV24-1	TRBD2	TRBJ2-1	.	CATSDSRSGGAYEQFF	TGTGCCACCAGTGATTCCCGTAGCGGGGGGGCCTATGAGCAGTTCTTC
TRBV3-1	TRBD1	TRBJ2-5	.	CASSRVRGRVKETQYF	TGTGCCAGCAGCCGCGTTAGGGGGCGCGTTAAAGAGACCCAGTACTTC
TRBV6-5	.	TRBJ2-3	.	CASSYSGAENTQYF	TGTGCCAGCAGTTACTCGGGGGCCGAAAATACGCAGTATTTT
TRBV12-3/TRBV12-4	TRBD1	TRBJ1-2	.	CASSPRTGLGGYTF	TGTGCCAGCAGTCCTAGGACAGGCCTGGGTGGCTACACCTTC
TRBV6-6	.	TRBJ2-7	.	CASSYVGLNEQYF	TGTGCCAGCAGTTACGTCGGCCTTAACGAGCAGTACTTC
TRBV7-9	TRBD2	TRBJ2-4	.	CASTSWGRGGRQNIQYF	TGTGCCAGCACGTCCTGGGGACGGGGGGGTAGGCAAAACATTCAGTACTTC
TRBV5-1	.	TRBJ2-5	.	CASSSPGGGPEETQYF	TGCGCCAGCAGCTCTCCAGGGGGGGGCCCTGAAGAGACCCAGTACTTC
TRBV9	.	TRBJ1-2	few	CASSADHTDLPYGYTF	TGTGCCAGCAGCGCCGACCACACGGACCTTCCCTATGGCTACACCTTC
TRBV6-6	TRBD2	TRBJ2-3	few	CASSYSLGEGRDTQYF	TGTGCCAGCAGTTACTCTTTGGGGGAGGGTAGGGATACGCAGTATTTT
TRBV12-3/TRBV12-4	.	TRBJ1-6	.	CASSLSVSPLHF	TGTGCCAGCAGTTTAAGTGTCTCACCCCTCCACTTT
TRBV20-1	TRBD1	TRBJ1-5	.	CSARELTGDQPQHF	TGCAGTGCTAGAGAATTAACAGGGGATCAGCCCCAGCATTTT
TRBV7-2	TRBD2	TRBJ2-5	.	CASSLKRASGEPQETQYF	TGTGCCAGCAGCTTAAAGAGGGCTAGCGGGGAGCCCCAAGAGACCCAGTACTTC
TRBV29-1	.	TRBJ1-6	.	CSVEGQQGLNSPLHF	TGCAGCGTTGAAGGACAGCAAGGGCTTAATTCACCCCTCCACTTT
TRBV4-2	.	TRBJ2-3	few	CASSHSIGTDTQYF	TGTGCCAGCAGCCACTCTATTGGCACAGATACGCAGTATTTT
TRBV11-1	.	TRBJ1-1	many	CASSLSRRVTEAFF	TGTGCCAGCAGCTTATCCCGCCGGGTCACTGAAGCTTTCTTT